This note documents a single TCR beta chain sequence. Its antigen is undetermined. This CDR3 has 14 residues. V shed 4 bases and J 6 bases; nucleotides not matched to a gene: 6. Looked up from germline, CDR1 is SGHRS and CDR2 is YFSETQ. This sample is part of a study of response to subunit inactivated influenza vaccine. Each CDR3 protein gets one entry after TCRdb re-called the RT-PCR reads with MiXCR. The sample records 600,000 to 850,000 distinct CDR3 sequences, about 15% being singletons. Study-level points and caveats: That few new T cells are recruited by each seasonal influenza vaccination was the authors' suggestion.

The receptor comes from a man between 50 and 59 years old who received an inactivated influenza vaccine. Sequencing was performed on PBMCs from blood, taken 14 to 15 days before vaccination. This chain links TRBV5-1 with TRBJ2-1; 8 bases are shared with TRBD1. CDR3 DNA sequence: TGCGCCAGCAGCGTTGGACAGGGCGGCAATGAGCAGTTCTTC. It encodes CASSVGQGGNEQFF. The entire variable domain, with the rest obtained from reference TRBV5-1 and TRBJ2-1, is as follows: KAGVTQTPRYLIKTRGQQVTLSCSPISGHRSVSWYQQTPGQGLQFLFEYFSETQRNKGNFPGRFSGRQFSNSRSEMNVSTLELGDSALYLCASSVGQGGNEQFFGPGTRLTVL.